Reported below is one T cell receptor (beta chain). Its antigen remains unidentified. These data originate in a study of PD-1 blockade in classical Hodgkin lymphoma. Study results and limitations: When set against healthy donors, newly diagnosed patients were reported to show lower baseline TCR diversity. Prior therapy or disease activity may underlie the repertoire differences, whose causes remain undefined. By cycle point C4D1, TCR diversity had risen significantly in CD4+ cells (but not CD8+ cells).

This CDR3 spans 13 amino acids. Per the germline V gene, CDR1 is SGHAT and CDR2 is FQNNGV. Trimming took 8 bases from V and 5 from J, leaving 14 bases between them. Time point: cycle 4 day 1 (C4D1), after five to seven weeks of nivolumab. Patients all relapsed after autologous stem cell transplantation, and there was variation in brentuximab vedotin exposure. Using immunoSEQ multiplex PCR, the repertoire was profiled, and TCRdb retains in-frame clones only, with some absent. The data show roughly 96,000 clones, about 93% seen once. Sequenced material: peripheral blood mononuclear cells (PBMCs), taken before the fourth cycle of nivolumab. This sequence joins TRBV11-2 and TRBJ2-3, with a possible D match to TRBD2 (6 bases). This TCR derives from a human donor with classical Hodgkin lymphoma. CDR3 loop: CASYRGIGDTQYF. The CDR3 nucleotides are TGTGCCAGCTATCGGGGGATCGGAGATACGCAGTATTTT.